This entry lists 17 T cell receptor beta chains sequenced from one sample in a study of memory CD4+ T cells and cytomegalovirus serostatus. Single viable CD3+CD4+CD8-CD45RO+ cells were sorted as the memory CD4+ T cells. This table comes from immunoSEQ multiplex PCR, and its TCRdb copy is limited to in-frame clones, with some not included. The repertoire holds just under 95,000 clones, with around 80% as singletons. Sequences were obtained from memory CD4+ T cells from blood. These receptors were taken from an adult in good health and CMV-seropositive.

The chain joins TRBV18 to TRBJ1-3; weak D call: TRBD1 (5 bases). The CDR3 extends over 14 amino acids. Looked up from germline, CDR1 is KGHSH and CDR2 is LQKENI. V was pared by 3 bases and J by 10 bases, with 16 bases between. The CDR3 coding sequence is TGTGCCAGCTCACCGCGGGGAGAGGGGACGACCATATATTTT. This translates into CASSPRGEGTTIYF.

V gene TRBV5-1 combines with J gene TRBJ2-7, with TRBD2 matching over 8 bases. V lost 4 bases to trimming and J lost 2 bases; unmatched junction nucleotides: 8. Germline V gene sequence: CDR1 SGHRS, CDR2 YFSETQ. The CDR3 sequence is 15 residues long. CDR3 in DNA: TGCGCCAGCAGCAGGGCCCTAGCGGGCCCCTACGAGCAGTACTTC. Translating gives CASSRALAGPYEQYF.

The V and J genes are TRBV28 and TRBJ2-3; 7 bases align to TRBD2. This CDR3 comprises 16 residues. The germline CDR1 and CDR2 sequences are MDHEN and SYDVKM. V lost 7 bases, J lost 3 bases, and 13 bases stayed unmatched. The CDR3 sequence is CASTLGVAGETDTQYF. The CDR3 region has the DNA TGTGCCAGCACCCTAGGGGTTGCGGGAGAAACAGATACGCAGTATTTT.

This chain connects TRBV5-1 to TRBJ2-3, with TRBD2 identical over 11 bases. The CDR3 consists of 15 residues. Trimming took 0 bases from V and 6 from J; bases not matched to a gene: 3. The germline gives CDR1 SGHRS, CDR2 YFSETQ. CDR3 protein: CASSLVASGRDTQYF. CDR3 bases: TGCGCCAGCAGCTTGGTGGCTAGCGGGAGGGATACGCAGTATTTT.

The chain has TRBV7-8 and TRBJ2-3; no clear D. CDR3 length equals 14 residues. V lost 0 bases to trimming and J lost 6 bases, with 10 bases between them. Germline lookup yields CDR1 SGHVS and CDR2 FQNEAQ. The CDR3 sequence: CASSLAPGSDTQYF. CDR3 DNA sequence: TGTGCCAGCAGCTTAGCGCCGGGTTCGGATACGCAGTATTTT. Looking up the rest from reference TRBV7-8 and TRBJ2-3 gives the full variable domain: GAGVSQSPRYKVAKRGQDVALRCDPISGHVSLFWYQQALGQGPEFLTYFQNEAQLDKSGLPSDRFFAERPEGSVSTLKIQRTQQEDSAVYLCASSLAPGSDTQYFGPGTRLTVL.

This clone has only one observation. V gene TRBV2 combines with J gene TRBJ1-2, with 9 bases aligning to TRBD1. The ends lost 6 bases at V and 4 bases at J; junction bases unmatched: 6. The CDR3 totals 14 residues. The V gene's germline CDR1 is SNHLY and CDR2 FYNNEI. The chain's CDR3 is CASSLDRGGYGYTF. CDR3 bases: TGTGCCAGCAGCTTGGACAGGGGCGGCTATGGCTACACCTTC.

The chain recombines TRBV9 with TRBJ1-1; no clear D. The CDR3 covers 15 residues. The V and J ends lost 0 bases and 1 base respectively, with 10 bases between them. Looked up from germline, CDR1 is SGDLS and CDR2 is YYNGEE. CDR3 sequence (DNA): TGTGCCAGCAGCGTAGACGAGGGCACGAACACTGAAGCTTTCTTT. This gives the protein CASSVDEGTNTEAFF.

The chain uses TRBV5-4 and TRBJ2-5; tentatively, D is TRBD2 (6 bases). V lost 0 bases, J lost 1 base, and 13 bases lay in between. Germline V CDR1 and CDR2: SGHNT, YYREEE (reference sequence). This CDR3 comprises 16 residues. CDR3 amino acids: CASSLGSPSAQETQYF. The CDR3, as DNA: TGTGCCAGCAGCTTGGGTTCGCCTAGCGCCCAAGAGACCCAGTACTTC.

This clone was seen only a few times. V gene TRBV6-5 combines with J gene TRBJ2-1; 10 bases map to TRBD2. The CDR3 sequence is 15 residues long. Germline CDR1 is MNHEY and CDR2 is SVGAGI. Losses at the gene ends were 6 bases for V and 4 bases for J; bases not matched to a gene: 6. In DNA form, the CDR3 reads TGTGCCAGCAGAACCGGGACTAGCGTATACAATGAGCAGTTCTTC. Protein: CASRTGTSVYNEQFF.

V gene TRBV2 combines with J gene TRBJ2-5, with a weak D call TRBD2 (6 bases). V was shortened by 4 bases and J by 4 bases, with 10 bases between the two germline ends. The germline V gene has CDR1 SNHLY and CDR2 FYNNEI. There are 13 residues in the CDR3. The CDR3 sequence is CASSVNGRETQYF. The CDR3 bases are TGTGCCAGCAGTGTGAACGGGAGAGAGACCCAGTACTTC.

The chain has TRBV14 and TRBJ1-2; TRBD1 is a possible D gene (6 bases). From germline, CDR1 is SGHDN and CDR2 FVKESK. CDR3 length: 16 residues. The V end was cut by 1 base, the J end by 8 bases, with 20 bases between. The CDR3: CASSQAGHNALWGYTF. For the CDR3, the DNA is TGTGCCAGCAGCCAAGCGGGACACAACGCCCTATGGGGCTACACCTTC.

V and J are TRBV7-2 and TRBJ2-7; TRBD1 matches at 9 bases. The CDR3 length is 15 residues. After removal of 1 base from V and 6 bases from J, the junction contained 7 bases not matched to a gene. Germline V gene data show CDR1 as SGHTA and CDR2 as FQGNSA. This CDR3 is CASSLEGQGLREQYF. Here the CDR3 DNA reads TGTGCCAGCAGCTTAGAGGGACAGGGCCTCCGCGAGCAGTACTTC.

The chain links TRBV2 to TRBJ1-5, with TRBD1 identical over 10 bases. V lost 5 bases, J lost 6 bases, and 4 bases stayed unmatched. The CDR3 runs to 14 residues. Per the germline V gene, CDR1 is SNHLY and CDR2 is FYNNEI. CDR3 DNA: TGTGCCAGCAGTCCGGGACAGGGGATTCAGCCCCAGCATTTT. Amino acids: CASSPGQGIQPQHF.

The J gene is TRBJ1-1, the V gene TRBV28, with D possibly being TRBD1 (5 bases). The V end lost 2 bases, the J end lost 4 bases, and 11 bases lay between the germline ends. Germline V CDR1 and CDR2: MDHEN, SYDVKM. The CDR3 sequence is 14 residues long. CDR3: CASSLNGGSTEAFF. The CDR3 DNA is TGTGCCAGCAGTTTAAACGGGGGTAGCACTGAAGCTTTCTTT.

This chain joins TRBV25-1 and TRBJ1-5, with D tentatively TRBD1 (6 bases). Trimming cost V 8 bases and J 2 bases, with 19 bases left between them. This CDR3 is 16 amino acids long. Germline-derived CDR1 and CDR2 are MGHDK and SYGVNS. The CDR3 DNA reads as TGTGCCAGCCAAGGGGGTTTGGGTCTGGGCAATCAGCCCCAGCATTTT. Amino acids: CASQGGLGLGNQPQHF.

The genes are TRBV29-1 and TRBJ2-2; 7 bases align to TRBD1. Germline trimming cut 6 bases from V and 3 bases from J; bases unmatched to any gene: 4. CDR3 size: 13 residues. Per the germline V gene, CDR1 is SQVTM and CDR2 is ANQGSEA. As DNA, the CDR3 is TGCAGCGTAGACAGGGTTGACACCGGGGAGCTGTTTTTT. Translated, it gives CSVDRVDTGELFF.

This chain uses TRBV9 with TRBJ2-2; 14 nucleotides align to TRBD2. The CDR3 has 18 amino acids. Germline V gene sequence: CDR1 SGDLS, CDR2 YYNGEE. The trim removed 4 bases at V and 7 bases at J, leaving 12 bases unmatched. For the CDR3, the DNA is TGTGCCAGCAGCCTGGGGACTAGCGGGAGAAGAAAGATCGGGGAGCTGTTTTTT. This codes for CASSLGTSGRRKIGELFF.